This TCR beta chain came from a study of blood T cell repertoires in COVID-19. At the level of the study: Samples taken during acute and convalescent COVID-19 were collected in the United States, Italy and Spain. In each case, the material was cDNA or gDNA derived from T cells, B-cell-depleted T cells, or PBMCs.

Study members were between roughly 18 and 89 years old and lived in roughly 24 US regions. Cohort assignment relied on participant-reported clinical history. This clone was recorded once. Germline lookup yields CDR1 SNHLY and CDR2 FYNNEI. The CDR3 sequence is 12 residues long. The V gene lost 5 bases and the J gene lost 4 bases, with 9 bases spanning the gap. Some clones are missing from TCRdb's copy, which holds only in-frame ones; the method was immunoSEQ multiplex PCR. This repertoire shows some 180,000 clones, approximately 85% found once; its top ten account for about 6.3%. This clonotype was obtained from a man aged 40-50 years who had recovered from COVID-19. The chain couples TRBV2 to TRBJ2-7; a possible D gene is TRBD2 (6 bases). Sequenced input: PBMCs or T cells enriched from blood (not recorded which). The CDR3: CASSYLAYEQYF. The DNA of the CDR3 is TGTGCCAGCAGTTACCTAGCGTACGAGCAGTACTTC.